Below, 4 T cell receptor beta chains from the same sample are listed, as sequenced in a study of human T cells and chemical hapten exposure. The sample's time point: patch test 1, 2 weeks after DPC sensitization. Treatment noted: therapeutic diphenylcyclopropenone sensitization with weekly scalp DPC. TCRdb fed the RACE reads into MiXCR, producing one record per CDR3 protein. Of about 360,000 distinct CDR3 sequences in the sample, approximately 6.3% were seen once. This specimen was whole blood, taken in connection with sensitization to the hapten diphenylcyclopropenone (DPC). Receptor source: a woman aged 18-29 years with alopecia areata. Some clones in this sample may be carry-over from other donors' samples.

This clonotype was found a few times. The rearrangement joins TRBV6-2 or TRBV6-3 to TRBJ2-7; 13 bases are shared with TRBD2. The CDR3 contains 15 residues. The V gene's germline CDR1 is MNHEY and CDR2 SVGEGT. Trimming took 8 bases from V and 5 from J; bases not matched to a gene: 9. The CDR3 DNA reads TGTGCCAGCGACGGGACTAGCGGGGTCCCAGACGAGCAGTACTTC. Translating gives CASDGTSGVPDEQYF.

This clonotype appeared many times. This chain uses TRBV29-1 with TRBJ2-7; D tentatively reads TRBD1 or TRBD2 (5 bases each). The V gene lost 2 bases and the J gene lost 2 bases, with 7 bases spanning the gap. The length of the CDR3 is 12 residues. CDR1 and CDR2 from the germline V gene are SQVTM and ANQGSEA. The CDR3 region has the DNA TGCAGCGTTGAAATGGGGGCCTACGAGCAGTACTTC. This sequence encodes CSVEMGAYEQYF.

This clonotype was counted only a few times. The chain combines TRBV10-3 with TRBJ2-2; D gene uncertain. Between the trimmed V and J ends, which lost 5 bases and 2 bases, there was a span of 6 bases. The CDR3 has 13 amino acids. Germline CDR1 and CDR2: ENHRY and SYGVKD. Here the CDR3 reads CAISTQNTGELFF. DNA of the CDR3: TGTGCCATCAGTACACAAAACACCGGGGAGCTGTTTTTT.

This clonotype was seen a few times. This chain joins TRBV6-2 or TRBV6-3 and TRBJ2-7; 12 bases fit TRBD1. The CDR3 loop spans 16 amino acids. V shed 4 bases and J 6 bases; nucleotides not matched to a gene: 10. Germline loops: CDR1 MNHEY, CDR2 SVGEGT. CDR3 sequence reads: CASSFSPGQGALEQYF. The CDR3 DNA follows: TGTGCCAGCAGTTTTTCACCGGGACAGGGGGCTCTCGAGCAGTACTTC.